The 30 T cell receptor beta chains below were found in one sample sequenced in a study of T cell responses to AZD1222 COVID-19 vaccine (dated by TCRdb to the early 2020s). Reading the label with the study, this specimen's time point is: about 28 days (+/-7) after the second vaccine dose. The library came from the immunoSEQ multiplex PCR assay. The table comes from immuneACCESS by way of TCRdb, which keeps in-frame sequences with V and J called. Part of the clones is missing from these tables; in studies checked, under half for an unresolved V gene and the rest for unknown reasons. Across this sample there are tens of thousands of clones, with roughly 91% seen only once. The ten most abundant clones make up around 20% of the sample. The source material was peripheral blood, sampled 28 days after the second AZD1222 dose. These receptors originate from an adult who received the AZD1222 COVID-19 vaccine.

DNA for the CDR3: TGTGCCAGCAGTCCCCGGGACATAGGGAGCACTGAAGCTTTCTTT. It encodes CASSPRDIGSTEAFF. J is TRBJ1-1 and V is TRBV6-2 or TRBV6-3, with D tentatively TRBD1 (6 bases). Looked up from germline, CDR1 is MNHEY and CDR2 is SVGEGT. Trimming removed 5 bases at V and 4 bases at J, with 17 bases between. CDR3 size: 15 residues.

The rearrangement links TRBV21-1 to TRBJ1-1; TRBD1, as called in the table, went unchecked against the DNA. TRBV21-1 is an annotated pseudogene. The CDR3 loop spans 18 amino acids. The CDR3 sequence is CASSKDRNRTGMNTEAFF. CDR3 DNA: TGTGCCAGCAGCAAAGATAGAAATAGGACAGGGATGAACACTGAAGCTTTCTTT.

The chain has TRBV6-5 and TRBJ1-1; possible D gene TRBD1, 5 bases. V was cut by 4 bases and J by 3 bases, with 12 bases left in between. Germline V lookup: CDR1 MNHEY, CDR2 SVGAGI. This CDR3 has 14 residues. CDR3 sequence: CASSSGEGYTEAFF. The CDR3 DNA follows: TGTGCCAGCAGTTCCGGGGAGGGGTACACTGAAGCTTTCTTT.

The rearrangement joins TRBV4-1 to TRBJ1-6, with D unresolved. This CDR3 has 14 amino acids. Trimming pared 6 bases from V and 7 bases from J, leaving 13 bases between. Germline V lookup: CDR1 MGHRA, CDR2 YSYEKL. The CDR3 loop is CASRQTGRNSPLHF. The CDR3 DNA reads TGCGCCAGCAGGCAGACCGGTCGGAATTCACCCCTCCACTTT.

The gene calls are TRBV28 and TRBJ2-7; 8 positions match TRBD2. V shed 6 bases, J shed 5 bases, and the junction held 12 bases outside the gene matches. The CDR3 is made up of 15 amino acids. Germline CDR1 reads MDHEN; CDR2 reads SYDVKM. The CDR3 reads CASSLPGLVIHEQYF. The CDR3 nucleotides read TGTGCCAGCAGCCTACCGGGACTAGTAATCCACGAGCAGTACTTC.

The chain uses TRBV5-1 and TRBJ2-3; no clear D gene. Germline-derived CDR1 and CDR2 are SGHRS and YFSETQ. With 3 bases removed from V and 2 bases from J, the gap between germline ends came to 10 bases. This CDR3 region has 14 residues. CDR3 protein: CASSSQDDTDTQYF. The CDR3 DNA reads as TGCGCCAGCAGCTCGCAGGACGACACAGATACGCAGTATTTT.

The V call is TRBV2, the J call TRBJ1-1; 8 nucleotides line up with TRBD1. The V segment lost 2 bases and the J segment 3 bases; nucleotides outside the gene matches: 5. Germline V gene data show CDR1 as SNHLY and CDR2 as FYNNEI. The length of the CDR3 is 15 residues. In DNA form, the CDR3 reads TGTGCCAGCAGTGAAAGACAGGGGTCCTACACTGAAGCTTTCTTT. It encodes CASSERQGSYTEAFF. Full variable domain (rest looked up from reference TRBV2 and TRBJ1-1): EPEVTQTPSHQVTQMGQEVILRCVPISNHLYFYWYRQILGQKVEFLVSFYNNEISEKSEIFDDQFSVERPDGSNFTLKIRSTKLEDSAMYFCASSERQGSYTEAFFGQGTRLTVV.

V is TRBV7-8 and J is TRBJ1-2, with TRBD1 matching 8 bases. Germline V gene data show CDR1 as SGHVS and CDR2 as FQNEAQ. CDR3 size: 14 residues. Germline trimming cut 3 bases from V and 2 bases from J; bases unmatched to any gene: 2. DNA for the CDR3: TGTGCCAGCAGCTTCGGACAGGGCAACTATGGCTACACCTTC. The encoded protein is CASSFGQGNYGYTF.

The chain is built from TRBV6-1 and TRBJ1-1; D is ambiguous. V was pared by 1 base and J by 6 bases, with 12 bases between. CDR1 is MNHNS, CDR2 SASEGT, per germline. The CDR3 totals 14 residues. The CDR3 bases are TGTGCCAGCAGTGAAGGAGGAGTTCGGGCTGAAGCTTTCTTT. Its protein product is CASSEGGVRAEAFF.

The chain has TRBV3-1 (or the pseudogene TRBV3-2) and TRBJ1-6; possibly TRBD1 for D (5 bases). The CDR3 runs to 15 residues. V gave up 4 bases and J gave up 4 bases, with 11 bases separating them. CDR1 and CDR2 (germline): LGHDT, YNNKEL (reference sequence). The chain's CDR3 is CASSPGDLYNSPLHF. The CDR3 bases are TGTGCCAGCAGCCCGGGGGACCTGTATAATTCACCCCTCCACTTT.

This clone was found once. The chain employs TRBV9 and TRBJ2-7, with 8 positions matching TRBD1. Trimming took 5 bases from V and 5 from J; bases not matched to a gene: 9. CDR1 and CDR2 from the germline V gene are SGDLS and YYNGEE. CDR3 length equals 14 residues. CDR3 coding DNA: TGTGCCAGCAGTTTCGGACAGGGTATACACGAGCAGTACTTC. Its protein is CASSFGQGIHEQYF. The complete variable domain, with remaining parts taken from reference TRBV9 and TRBJ2-7, reads DSGVTQTPKHLITATGQRVTLRCSPRSGDLSVYWYQQSLDQGLQFLIQYYNGEERAKGNILERFSAQQFPDLHSELNLSSLELGDSALYFCASSFGQGIHEQYFGPGTRLTVT.

The CDR3 reads CATSEAGGQDTQYF. CDR3 sequence (DNA): TGTGCCACCAGTGAAGCGGGGGGTCAAGATACGCAGTATTTT. The chain combines TRBV24-1 with TRBJ2-3, with 9 nucleotides matching TRBD2. Germline CDR1 is KGHDR and CDR2 is SFDVKD. CDR3 length: 14 amino acids. J lost 5 bases, V lost 4 bases, and 3 bases had no gene match.

The chain couples TRBV7-2 to TRBJ1-2; D gene unclear. The CDR3 has 15 residues. Per the germline V gene, CDR1 is SGHTA and CDR2 is FQGNSA. Trimming cost V 5 bases and J 0 bases, with 13 bases left between them. The CDR3 DNA reads TGTGCCAGCAGCCGGGAAACGGTAGCTAACTATGGCTACACCTTC. Residues: CASSRETVANYGYTF.

This chain connects TRBV9 to TRBJ1-2; possible D gene TRBD1, 6 bases. The CDR3 runs 18 residues. Trimming shortened V by 4 bases and J by 0 bases, and 22 bases separated the two germline ends. Germline loops: CDR1 SGDLS, CDR2 YYNGEE. Written as DNA, the CDR3 is TGTGCCAGCAGCCGAACCGAGAGGCGGGGGCGAGCTAACTATGGCTACACCTTC. Amino acid sequence: CASSRTERRGRANYGYTF.

The chain has TRBV20-1 and TRBJ1-1; 8 nucleotides align to TRBD1. CDR1 and CDR2 from the germline V gene are DFQATT and SNEGSKA (reference sequence). This CDR3 has 11 amino acids. The V and J ends lost 5 bases and 6 bases, in that order; junction bases with no gene match: 2. In DNA, the CDR3 is TGCAGTGCTCAGGGGGCGGCTGAAGCTTTCTTT. It translates to CSAQGAAEAFF.

The rearrangement joins TRBV9 to TRBJ2-7; TRBD1 might be the D (5 bases). The V and J ends lost 4 bases and 5 bases respectively, with 16 bases between them. In germline, CDR1 is SGDLS, CDR2 YYNGEE. The CDR3 consists of 14 residues. CDR3 DNA: TGTGCCAGCAGCACCATGCAGGGCTGCCACGAGCAGTACTTC. As protein: CASSTMQGCHEQYF.

The gene calls are TRBV30 and TRBJ2-5; D is possibly TRBD2 (6 bases). V lost 2 bases and J lost 1, with 11 bases in between. The CDR3 consists of 14 residues. CDR1 is GTSNPN, CDR2 SVGIG, per germline (reference sequence). CDR3 residues: CAWSNRDFQETQYF. In DNA form, the CDR3 reads TGTGCCTGGAGTAACCGGGACTTCCAAGAGACCCAGTACTTC.

Comment on this clone: One end of the junction does not line up with germline, which may come from a read error. The chain employs TRBV4-2 and TRBJ2-5, with no clear D. Germline loops: CDR1 LGHNA, CDR2 YNFKEQ. CDR3 length: 15 residues. CDR3 sequence reads: CACSQDGGSEETQYF. The CDR3 DNA follows: TGTGCCTGCAGCCAAGATGGTGGGTCCGAAGAGACCCAGTACTTC.

The chain joins TRBV7-2 to TRBJ2-2; maybe TRBD1 (6 bases). CDR1 SGHTA and CDR2 FQGNSA come from the germline V gene. Trimming removed 5 bases at V and 6 bases at J, with 19 bases between. The CDR3 length is 16 residues. The CDR3 coding sequence is TGTGCCAGCAGCCCCCACCCCGGGACATCACCCGGGGAGCTGTTTTTT. Protein sequence: CASSPHPGTSPGELFF.

This clone was picked up one time. The CDR3 DNA follows: TGTGCCAGCAGCCCCCACTCCGTCAGCGAGTTAACTGAAGCTTTCTTT. Protein sequence: CASSPHSVSELTEAFF. V and J are TRBV4-2 and TRBJ1-1, with D uncertain. Trimming took off 4 bases at V and 5 bases at J, with 20 bases between the two ends. This CDR3 contains 16 residues. CDR1 and CDR2 (germline): LGHNA, YNFKEQ.

This rearrangement joins TRBV28 to TRBJ2-7; 12 positions agree with TRBD1. This CDR3 has 15 amino acids. Germline CDR1 is MDHEN and CDR2 is SYDVKM. V was pared by 6 bases and J by 5 bases, with 8 bases of the junction left unmatched. CDR3 nucleotide sequence: TGTGCCAGCAGCCCAGGGACAGGGGGCCTCAACGAGCAGTACTTC. Residues: CASSPGTGGLNEQYF.

The CDR3 coding sequence is TGCGCCAGCAGTGAAAAAGGGATCGGATCACCCCTCCACTTT. It specifies CASSEKGIGSPLHF. The chain has TRBV10-1 and TRBJ1-6; D is unresolved. The germline V gene has CDR1 WNHNN and CDR2 SYGVQD (reference sequence). CDR3 size: 14 residues. V dropped 3 bases and J dropped 10 bases, with 13 bases sitting between them.

The chain carries TRBV4-3 and TRBJ2-7; no firm D call. Trimming left V 0 bases short and J 2 bases short, with 8 bases between. Germline CDR1 reads LGHNA; CDR2 reads YSLEER. The CDR3 spans 14 residues. The CDR3 DNA sequence: TGCGCCAGCAGCCAAGAAGTCAGAGCCTACGAGCAGTACTTC. Translating it yields CASSQEVRAYEQYF.

A single count supports this clone. The chain couples TRBV27 to TRBJ1-3; D not certain. From germline, CDR1 is MNHEY and CDR2 SMNVEV (reference sequence). The V gene lost 6 bases and the J gene lost 0 bases, with 12 bases spanning the gap. The CDR3 covers 15 residues. The CDR3 bases are TGTGCCAGCAGCCCGGGGTGGGGCTCTGGAAACACCATATATTTT. Its protein is CASSPGWGSGNTIYF.

The chain couples TRBV19 to TRBJ2-3; no definite D call. The CDR3 sequence is 15 residues long. CDR1 LNHDA and CDR2 SQIVND come from the germline V gene (reference sequence). The ends were cut back, 1 base at V and 0 bases at J, with 8 bases in the middle. This chain's CDR3 is CASSIAAISTDTQYF. The CDR3 region has the DNA TGTGCCAGTAGTATAGCCGCGATTAGCACAGATACGCAGTATTTT.

The chain combines TRBV4-3 with TRBJ1-2; 8 nucleotides agree with TRBD1. The CDR3 runs to 15 residues. The trim removed 4 bases at V and 4 bases at J, leaving 8 bases unmatched. CDR1 LGHNA and CDR2 YSLEER come from the germline V gene. In DNA form, the CDR3 reads TGCGCCAGCAGCCCAGACTACAGGGGGGGCTATGGCTACACCTTC. It encodes CASSPDYRGGYGYTF.

The gene calls are TRBV29-1 and TRBJ2-5, with D perhaps matching TRBD1 (6 bases). CDR1 and CDR2 (germline): SQVTM, ANQGSEA. The CDR3 length is 15 residues. Trimming cost V 4 bases and J 4 bases, with 19 bases left between them. CDR3 sequence reads: CSVVVWQGLGETQYF. DNA for the CDR3: TGCAGCGTTGTTGTCTGGCAGGGGCTAGGAGAGACCCAGTACTTC. The full variable domain, its missing parts supplied by reference TRBV29-1 and TRBJ2-5, is SAVISQKPSRDICQRGTSLTIQCQVDSQVTMMFWYRQQPGQSLTLIATANQGSEATYESGFVIDKFPISRPNLTFSTLTVSNMSPEDSSIYLCSVVVWQGLGETQYFGPGTRLLVL.

The chain has TRBV6-6 and TRBJ2-2, with 8 bases that match TRBD2. The CDR3 loop spans 14 amino acids. CDR1 MNHNY and CDR2 SVGAGI come from the germline V gene (reference sequence). Trimming removed 11 bases from V and 1 base from J; junction bases left unmatched: 6. CDR3 sequence: CAGGGGQNTGELFF. CDR3 DNA: TGTGCCGGCGGCGGGGGGCAGAACACCGGGGAGCTGTTTTTT.

The chain carries TRBV9 and TRBJ1-3, with D possibly TRBD1 on 6 matching bases. Germline-derived CDR1 and CDR2 are SGDLS and YYNGEE. The CDR3 length is 14 residues. V was cut by 0 bases and J by 9 bases, with 13 bases left in between. The CDR3, as DNA: TGTGCCAGCAGCGTAGGAAGGGTAGGGGGCACCATATATTTT. Amino acids: CASSVGRVGGTIYF. The full variable domain, in which reference TRBV9 and TRBJ1-3 provide the parts outside the CDR3, is DSGVTQTPKHLITATGQRVTLRCSPRSGDLSVYWYQQSLDQGLQFLIQYYNGEERAKGNILERFSAQQFPDLHSELNLSSLELGDSALYFCASSVGRVGGTIYFGEGSWLTVV.

The chain joins TRBV5-1 to TRBJ2-1, with a weak D call TRBD1 (6 bases). The CDR3 covers 13 residues. V dropped 4 bases and J dropped 4 bases, with 9 bases sitting between them. Germline-derived CDR1 and CDR2 are SGHRS and YFSETQ. Here the CDR3 reads CASSPGQYNEQFF. The DNA of the CDR3 is TGCGCCAGCAGCCCCGGACAGTACAATGAGCAGTTCTTC.